This paragraph reports one T cell receptor beta chain. Its target antigen remains unknown. The sample holds no much larger clone one base away, and base qualities are not on file. The sample's time point, from its label and the paper: pre-treatment sample, taken before nivolumab and TIL therapy. Adults with stage 4 NSCLC were enrolled in a dual-center phase I trial from 2017 to early 2020. The samples were drawn from an open-label, single-arm phase I trial testing tumor-infiltrating lymphocyte therapy combined with nivolumab in advanced non-small cell lung cancer. Mononuclear cells from blood collected in EDTA tubes were isolated on a Ficoll gradient and snap-frozen as pellets, and DNA was then extracted using a Qiagen mini-prep kit. The sample comes from a study of TIL therapy for anti-PD-1-resistant metastatic lung cancer (dated by TCRdb to the early 2020s). For the wider study: Tumors were harvested before any PD-1/PD-L1 blockade; patients then received nivolumab, and those progressing received lymphodepletion, expanded TIL infusion and IL-2. Enrolled patients had a median age of approximately 49 years (range 38-75) and a median tumor PD-L1 proportion score of roughly 6%. The cohort was composed predominantly of lung adenocarcinoma, with a few EGFR-mutant and two ALK-rearranged tumors included, and half of patients were identified as current or former smokers. Across the cohort, whole-exome sequencing showed a median non-synonymous tumor mutation burden of approximately 1.5 mutations per megabase. T cell receptor beta sequencing of tumor and peripheral blood served to follow clonotypes across the tumor, the expanded TIL product, and serial blood samples.

V loses 3 bases at its end and J loses 6 bases; junction bases beyond the gene matches: 4. The CDR3 runs 14 amino acids, cysteine and phenylalanine included. The only DNA kept is the CDR3, 42 bases in frame from the first base. Reading the germline V gene gives CDR1 SGDLS and CDR2 YYNGEE. The research as a whole found: Infused TIL clonotypes partially replaced the baseline peripheral repertoire then decayed over months, with no apparent association between persistence and response. The study protocol defined all tumor marker inferences as exploratory. Generalizability was limited because the cohort was highly selected, with more treatment-naive, never-smoker and oncogene-addicted patients included than is typical.

Using bias-controlled multiplex PCR with the immunoSEQ v3 hsTCRB kit, the TCR beta CDR3 regions were amplified from genomic DNA. The TCR libraries were sequenced on an Illumina NextSeq 500 to 2 million or so read pairs for survey level or about 4.5-6 million read pairs for deep level. Per the authors' processing: Clonality was reported by immunoSEQ Analyzer software, which also assigned V, D and J genes and filtered out non-productive sequences. Repertoires of infused TIL and blood were compared using productive Simpson clonality and the Morisita overlap index of productive TRB rearrangements. For each clone in blood, the absolute clonotype count was estimated by multiplying the lymphocyte count by the CD3+ fraction and by the clone's productive frequency. Sourced from immuneACCESS, this table was stored by TCRdb with only in-frame sequences that have V and J called. A share of the clones is absent; for the studies checked, an unresolved V gene accounts for under half, and the remainder has no known explanation. From that table come the V and J calls and clone size; the DNA was used to work out D and trimming. The table for this sample lists 54,000 or so clones; over 70% of them were counted only once. Jointly, the top ten make up more than 1.5% of the sample.

This receptor was identified in a person aged 25 to 80 with non-small cell lung cancer. The sequencing used blood, collected at baseline. The rearrangement joined TRBV9 to TRBJ2-3, and TRBD2 matches 10 of the central bases. The CDR3 region reads CASSASGGRDTQYF. The sequence in DNA is TGTGCCAGCAGCGCTAGCGGGGGCAGGGATACGCAGTATTTT.